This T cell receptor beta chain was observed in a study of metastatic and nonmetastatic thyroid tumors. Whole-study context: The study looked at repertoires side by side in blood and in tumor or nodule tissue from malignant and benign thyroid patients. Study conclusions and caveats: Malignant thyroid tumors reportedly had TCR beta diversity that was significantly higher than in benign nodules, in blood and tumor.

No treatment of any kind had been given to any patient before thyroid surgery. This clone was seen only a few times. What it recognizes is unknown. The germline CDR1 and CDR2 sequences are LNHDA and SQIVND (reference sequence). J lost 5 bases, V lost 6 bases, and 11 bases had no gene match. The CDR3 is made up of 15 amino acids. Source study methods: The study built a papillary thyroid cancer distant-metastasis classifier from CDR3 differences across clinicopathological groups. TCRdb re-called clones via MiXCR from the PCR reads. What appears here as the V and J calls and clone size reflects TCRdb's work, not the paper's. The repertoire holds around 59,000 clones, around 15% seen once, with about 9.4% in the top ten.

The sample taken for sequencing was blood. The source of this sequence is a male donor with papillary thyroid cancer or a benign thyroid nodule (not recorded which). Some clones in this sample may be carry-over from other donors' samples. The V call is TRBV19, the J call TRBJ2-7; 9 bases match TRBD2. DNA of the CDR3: TGTGCCAGTAGGACCGGGACTAGCTTAGCCAACGAGCAGTACTTC. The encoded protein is CASRTGTSLANEQYF.